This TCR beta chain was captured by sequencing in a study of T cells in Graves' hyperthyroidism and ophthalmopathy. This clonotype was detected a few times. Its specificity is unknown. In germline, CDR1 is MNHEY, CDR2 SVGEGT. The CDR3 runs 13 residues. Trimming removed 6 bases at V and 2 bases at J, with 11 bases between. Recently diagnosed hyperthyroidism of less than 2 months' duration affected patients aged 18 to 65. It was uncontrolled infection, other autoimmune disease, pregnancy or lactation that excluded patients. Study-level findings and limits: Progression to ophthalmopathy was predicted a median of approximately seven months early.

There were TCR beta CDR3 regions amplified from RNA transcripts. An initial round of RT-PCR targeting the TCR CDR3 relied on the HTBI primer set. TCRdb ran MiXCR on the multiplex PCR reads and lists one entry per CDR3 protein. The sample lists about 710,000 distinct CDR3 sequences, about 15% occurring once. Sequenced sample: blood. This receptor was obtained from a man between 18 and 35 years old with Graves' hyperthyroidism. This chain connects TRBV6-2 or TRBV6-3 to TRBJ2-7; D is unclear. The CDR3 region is CASRVDSPYEQYF. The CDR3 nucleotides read TGTGCCAGCAGAGTAGATAGCCCCTACGAGCAGTACTTC.